This T cell receptor beta chain was found in a study of OX40 agonist ivuxolimab in advanced cancers. At the level of the study: Cohort: approximately 79% men, mean age about 60, aged roughly 23 to 90. Study-wide results and limits: Averaging showed that CD8+ T cells had more expanded clones than CD4+ did. The antigens recognized by the expanded peripheral T cells, that is their antigen specificity, were not determined. Partly responding patients at 0.1-3.0 mg/kg showed some of the smallest clonal expansion.

Of note for this clone: No antigen is known for it.

TCRdb's table, derived via immunoSEQ multiplex PCR, lists solely in-frame clones and lacks some. The sample has tens of thousands of clones; approximately 91% are singletons. The V and J ends lost 0 bases and 7 bases respectively, with 18 bases between them. Germline V CDR1 and CDR2: SGDLS, YYNGEE. The CDR3 totals 16 residues. The receptor was isolated from an adult with an advanced solid tumor such as melanoma, head and neck, liver or kidney cancer. V gene TRBV9 combines with J gene TRBJ2-3; D perhaps matches TRBD2 (6 bases). The input for sequencing was CD4+ or CD8+ T cells sorted from blood, taken in a trial of the OX40 agonist ivuxolimab. CDR3 nucleotides: TGTGCCAGCAGCGTAGCGAGCGGGTCCGGGGGAAATACGCAGTATTTT. The encoded protein is CASSVASGSGGNTQYF.